A selection of T cell receptor beta chains follows, all from one sample in a study of cytomegalovirus exposure and HLA in healthy donors. The method was immunoSEQ multiplex PCR; TCRdb's version includes in-frame clones alone and lacks a portion of them. This sample has approximately 100,000 clones, with roughly 71% found just once. Sequencing was done on a sample of PBMCs. The receptors derive from a woman in her 40s in good health and CMV-seronegative. The CDR3 runs from the conserved cysteine through the conserved F or W. D genes are given only for firm matches. Clone size is shown for a subset of rows, as once, few, many or a class of expanded clone.

clone size | J gene | D gene | V gene | CDR3 protein | CDR3 DNA
NA | TRBJ2-3 | NA | TRBV5-1 | CASSEDRLTDTQYF | TGCGCCAGCAGCGAAGACAGGCTGACAGATACGCAGTATTTT
NA | TRBJ2-5 | TRBD2 | TRBV4-2 | CASSQGGNQETQYF | TGTGCCAGCAGCCAGGGAGGGAACCAAGAGACCCAGTACTTC
NA | TRBJ2-2 | NA | TRBV7-6 | CASSQTGELFF | TGTGCCAGCAGCCAAACCGGGGAGCTGTTTTTT
NA | TRBJ2-7 | TRBD1 | TRBV4-3 | CASSQDRSIPYEQYF | TGCGCCAGCAGCCAGGACAGGTCCATTCCCTACGAGCAGTACTTC
NA | TRBJ2-1 | NA | TRBV27 | CASSRNWGDNEQFF | TGTGCCAGTAGTCGAAATTGGGGGGACAATGAGCAGTTCTTC
NA | TRBJ2-4 | TRBD2 | TRBV11-2 | CASRRTSLNIQYF | TGTGCCAGCAGGCGGACTAGCCTGAACATTCAGTACTTC
once | TRBJ2-3 | TRBD2 | TRBV9 | CASSVAPVAGGRTDTQYF | TGTGCCAGCAGCGTAGCTCCCGTAGCGGGGGGACGCACAGATACGCAGTATTTT
few | TRBJ1-1 | TRBD1 | TRBV19 | CASSIRDRGRMNTEAFF | TGTGCCAGTAGTATAAGGGACAGGGGGCGAATGAACACTGAAGCTTTCTTT
NA | TRBJ2-7 | TRBD1 | TRBV5-5 | CASSLDRALNEQYF | TGTGCCAGCTCCCTGGACAGGGCGCTCAACGAGCAGTACTTC
few | TRBJ1-1 | NA | TRBV5-1 | CASSLGAKWGQNTEAFF | TGCGCCAGCAGCTTGGGTGCCAAATGGGGCCAGAACACTGAAGCTTTCTTT
NA | TRBJ1-1 | NA | TRBV6-1 | CASRATVRTEAFF | TGTGCCAGCAGGGCGACAGTACGGACTGAAGCTTTCTTT
NA | TRBJ1-2 | NA | TRBV6-6 | CASSYSMTANYGYTF | TGTGCCAGCAGTTACTCGATGACAGCCAACTATGGCTACACCTTC
NA | TRBJ1-1 | TRBD1 | TRBV5-1 | CASSSGTGLFIGTEAFF | TGCGCCAGCAGCTCTGGGACAGGGCTATTTATCGGCACTGAAGCTTTCTTT
once | TRBJ1-1 | NA | TRBV6-5 | CASSPLARSDTEAFF | TGTGCCAGCAGTCCCCTCGCCCGGAGCGACACTGAAGCTTTCTTT
NA | TRBJ2-1 | NA | TRBV7-3 | CASSLTGTPYNEQFF | TGTGCCAGCAGCTTAACCGGGACACCGTACAATGAGCAGTTCTTC
NA | TRBJ1-2 | NA | TRBV27 | CASSPQGYYGYTF | TGTGCCAGCAGCCCCCAGGGATACTATGGCTACACCTTC
NA | TRBJ2-6 | NA | TRBV30 | CAWAPGLTGANVLTF | TGTGCCTGGGCCCCAGGGCTCACTGGGGCCAACGTCCTGACTTTC
once | TRBJ1-3 | TRBD1 | TRBV7-8 | CASSLVAGGSGNTIYF | TGTGCCAGCAGCTTAGTCGCAGGGGGCTCTGGAAACACCATATATTTT
NA | TRBJ2-7 | NA | TRBV5-1 | CASSSETGPLNYEQYF | TGCGCCAGCAGCTCCGAAACAGGGCCTTTAAACTACGAGCAGTACTTC
NA | TRBJ2-1 | TRBD1 | TRBV7-9 | CASSSRDPGQGGYNEQFF | TGTGCCAGCAGCTCACGAGACCCAGGACAGGGGGGTTACAATGAGCAGTTCTTC
NA | TRBJ2-3 | TRBD1 | TRBV2 | CASRGQGADTQYF | TGTGCCAGCAGGGGACAGGGGGCTGATACGCAGTATTTT
NA | TRBJ2-7 | TRBD1 | TRBV9 | CASSVAGGRRGEQYF | TGTGCCAGCAGCGTAGCAGGGGGCCGGAGGGGCGAGCAGTACTTC
NA | TRBJ2-5 | NA | TRBV2 | CASRVTQETQYF | TGTGCCAGCAGGGTCACTCAAGAGACCCAGTACTTC
few | TRBJ1-1 | NA | TRBV6-5 | CASSYSFQVNTEAFF | TGTGCCAGCAGTTACTCGTTCCAGGTAAACACTGAAGCTTTCTTT
NA | TRBJ2-7 | NA | TRBV7-9 | CASSLVGGGYEQYF | TGTGCCAGCAGCTTAGTAGGGGGGGGTTACGAGCAGTACTTC
NA | TRBJ1-1 | NA | TRBV2 | CASSQPQGSGTEAFF | TGTGCCAGCAGTCAACCACAGGGCTCGGGTACTGAAGCTTTCTTT